A selection of T cell receptor beta chains follows, all from one sample in a study of blood T cell repertoires in COVID-19. Produced via immunoSEQ multiplex PCR; TCRdb's table is partial and in-frame only. The sample lists under 95,000 clones, about 73% occurring once. Material for sequencing was peripheral blood. These receptors were collected from a man aged 45-60 years with active or convalescent COVID-19. Both conserved end residues are part of each CDR3.

J	V	CDR3
TRBJ2-2	TRBV18	CASSGDRNAAGELFF
TRBJ1-1	TRBV7-3	CASSLEGQTEAFF
TRBJ2-5	TRBV2	CASSSGGVGETQYF
TRBJ1-2	TRBV7-8	CASSRDRGVNYGYTF
TRBJ1-2	TRBV19	CATRQGNNYGYTF
TRBJ1-5	TRBV7-8	CASSSVTGSGGQPQHF
TRBJ2-2	TRBV2	CASSVGGANTGELFF
TRBJ1-1	TRBV28	CASSQGGTNTEAFF
TRBJ2-2	TRBV6-4	CASSGGASPGTGELFF
TRBJ1-6	TRBV28	CADGQGGSPLHF
TRBJ2-7	TRBV19	CASRGRTGSEGYEQYF
TRBJ1-2	TRBV24-1	CATSDVSDRYGYTF
TRBJ1-2	TRBV18	CASSPGAGGDYGYTF
TRBJ2-7	TRBV29-1	CSVGQASSYEQYF
TRBJ1-2	TRBV5-6	CASSLGGGGYTF
TRBJ2-2	TRBV6-6	CASSYSGQGTGELFF
TRBJ1-2	TRBV24-1	CATSDLDRGYGYTF
TRBJ2-7	TRBV12-5	CASGLGQGAGEQYF
TRBJ2-5	TRBV3-1/TRBV3-2	CASSQDRGETQYF
TRBJ2-3	TRBV12-3/TRBV12-4	CASRTRTDTQYF
TRBJ1-6	TRBV6-5	CASSYSGGNSPLHF
TRBJ1-5	TRBV29-1	CSPGTGTPPRYNQPQHF
TRBJ2-2	TRBV13	CASSPRDRGSSGELFF
TRBJ2-3	TRBV9	CASSVGSETSTDTQYF
TRBJ2-2	TRBV3-1/TRBV3-2	CASSQDRRGGNTGELFF
TRBJ2-2	TRBV6-1	CASSEASGGAGELFF
TRBJ2-1	TRBV12-3/TRBV12-4	CASSLAGNNEQFF
TRBJ2-4	TRBV5-8	CASSLGRSGKNIQYF
TRBJ2-1	TRBV7-3	CASSPQGQGNNNEQFF
TRBJ2-7	TRBV7-9	CASSLRAGGSKYEQYF
TRBJ2-5	TRBV6-1	CASSEARWGGGETQYF
TRBJ2-2	TRBV7-9	CASSGGLADTTGELFF
TRBJ1-3	TRBV5-5	CASSRQGRPGNTIYF
TRBJ2-7	TRBV5-1	CASSRFSGEREQYF
TRBJ1-5	TRBV6-2/TRBV6-3	CASSYSRQPQHF
TRBJ1-1	TRBV5-1	CASSLRGGTEAFF